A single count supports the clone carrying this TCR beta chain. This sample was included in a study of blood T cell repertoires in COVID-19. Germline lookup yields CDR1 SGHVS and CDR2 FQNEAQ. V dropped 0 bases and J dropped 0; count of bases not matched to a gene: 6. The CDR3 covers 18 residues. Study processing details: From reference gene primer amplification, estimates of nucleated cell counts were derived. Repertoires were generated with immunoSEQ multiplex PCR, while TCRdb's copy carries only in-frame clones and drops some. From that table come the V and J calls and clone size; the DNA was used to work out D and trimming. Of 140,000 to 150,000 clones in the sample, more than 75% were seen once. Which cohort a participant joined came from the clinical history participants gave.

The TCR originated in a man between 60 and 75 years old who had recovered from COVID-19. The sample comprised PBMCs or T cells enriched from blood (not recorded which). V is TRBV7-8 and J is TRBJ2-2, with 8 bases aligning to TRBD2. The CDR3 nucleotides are TGTGCCAGCAGCTTAGCGAGGCCTAGCGGGTCGAACACCGGGGAGCTGTTTTTT. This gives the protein CASSLARPSGSNTGELFF. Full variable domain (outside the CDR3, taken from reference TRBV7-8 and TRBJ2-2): GAGVSQSPRYKVAKRGQDVALRCDPISGHVSLFWYQQALGQGPEFLTYFQNEAQLDKSGLPSDRFFAERPEGSVSTLKIQRTQQEDSAVYLCASSLARPSGSNTGELFFGEGSRLTVL.